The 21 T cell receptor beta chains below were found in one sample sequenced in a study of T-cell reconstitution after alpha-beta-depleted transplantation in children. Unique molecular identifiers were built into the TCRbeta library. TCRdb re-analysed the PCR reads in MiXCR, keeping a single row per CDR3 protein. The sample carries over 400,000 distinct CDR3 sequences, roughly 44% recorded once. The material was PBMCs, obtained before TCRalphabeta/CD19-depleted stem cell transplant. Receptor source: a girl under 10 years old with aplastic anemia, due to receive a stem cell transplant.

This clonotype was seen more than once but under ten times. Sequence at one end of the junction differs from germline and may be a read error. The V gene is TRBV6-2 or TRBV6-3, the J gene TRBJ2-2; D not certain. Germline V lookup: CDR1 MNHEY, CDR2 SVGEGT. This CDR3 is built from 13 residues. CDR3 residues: CASSYSKTGELFF. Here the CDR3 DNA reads TGTGCCAGCAGTTACTCGAAGACCGGGGAGCTGTTTTTT.

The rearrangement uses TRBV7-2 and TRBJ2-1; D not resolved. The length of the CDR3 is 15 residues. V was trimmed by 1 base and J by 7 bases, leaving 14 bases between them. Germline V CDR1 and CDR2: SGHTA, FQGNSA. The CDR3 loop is CASSLVGLVGNEQFF. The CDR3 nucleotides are TGTGCCAGCAGCTTAGTGGGTCTGGTTGGTAATGAGCAGTTCTTC.

This chain's CDR3 is CATSDSAGTNVLTF. CDR3 sequence (DNA): TGTGCCACCAGTGATTCCGCGGGCACCAACGTCCTGACTTTC. This chain joins TRBV24-1 and TRBJ2-6; possibly TRBD2 for D (5 bases). Trimming pared 2 bases from V and 8 bases from J, leaving 9 bases between. Per germline, CDR1 KGHDR and CDR2 SFDVKD. This CDR3 has 14 residues.

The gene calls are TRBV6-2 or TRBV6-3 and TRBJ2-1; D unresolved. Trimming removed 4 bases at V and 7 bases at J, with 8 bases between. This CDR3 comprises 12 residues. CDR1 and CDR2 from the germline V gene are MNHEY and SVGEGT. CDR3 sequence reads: CASSSILNEQFF. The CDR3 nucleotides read TGTGCCAGCAGTTCGATCCTAAATGAGCAGTTCTTC.

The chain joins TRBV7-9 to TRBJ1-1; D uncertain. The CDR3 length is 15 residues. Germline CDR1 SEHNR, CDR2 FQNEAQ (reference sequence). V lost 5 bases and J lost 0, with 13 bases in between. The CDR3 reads CASSIGWTVNTEAFF. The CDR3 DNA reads TGTGCCAGCAGCATAGGGTGGACGGTGAACACTGAAGCTTTCTTT.

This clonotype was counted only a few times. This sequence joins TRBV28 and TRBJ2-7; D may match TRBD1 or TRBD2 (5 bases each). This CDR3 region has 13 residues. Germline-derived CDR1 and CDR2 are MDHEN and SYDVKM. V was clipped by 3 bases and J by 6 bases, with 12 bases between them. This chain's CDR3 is CASSFGGRGEQYF. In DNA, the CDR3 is TGTGCCAGCAGTTTTGGGGGTCGAGGCGAGCAGTACTTC.

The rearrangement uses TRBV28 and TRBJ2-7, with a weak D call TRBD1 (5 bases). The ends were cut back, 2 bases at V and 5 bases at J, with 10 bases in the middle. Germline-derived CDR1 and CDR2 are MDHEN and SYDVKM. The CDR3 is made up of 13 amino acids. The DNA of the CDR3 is TGTGCCAGCAGTTTACAGGGCCCCCACGAGCAGTACTTC. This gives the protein CASSLQGPHEQYF.

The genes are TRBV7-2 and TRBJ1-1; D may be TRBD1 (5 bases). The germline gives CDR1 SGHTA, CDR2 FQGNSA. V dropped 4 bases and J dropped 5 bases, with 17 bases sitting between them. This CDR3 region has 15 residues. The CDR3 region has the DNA TGTGCCAGCAGCTCAAGGCGGGGAGGGGATACTGAAGCTTTCTTT. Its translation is CASSSRRGGDTEAFF.

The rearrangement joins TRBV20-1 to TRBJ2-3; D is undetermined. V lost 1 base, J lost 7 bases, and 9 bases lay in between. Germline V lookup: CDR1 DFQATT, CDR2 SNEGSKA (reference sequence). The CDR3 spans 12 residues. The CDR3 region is CSARAGPNTQYF. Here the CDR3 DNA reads TGCAGTGCTAGAGCGGGCCCGAATACGCAGTATTTT.

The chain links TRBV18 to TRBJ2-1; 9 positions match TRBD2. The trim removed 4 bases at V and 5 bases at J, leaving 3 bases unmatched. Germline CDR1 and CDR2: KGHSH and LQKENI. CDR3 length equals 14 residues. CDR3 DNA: TGTGCCAGCTCACGACTAGCGGTTAACAATGAGCAGTTCTTC. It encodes CASSRLAVNNEQFF.

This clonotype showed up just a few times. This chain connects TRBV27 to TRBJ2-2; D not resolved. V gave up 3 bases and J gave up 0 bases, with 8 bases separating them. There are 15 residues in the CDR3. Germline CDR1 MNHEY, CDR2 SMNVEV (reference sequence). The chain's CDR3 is CASSFLTANTGELFF. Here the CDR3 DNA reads TGTGCCAGCAGTTTTTTGACGGCGAACACCGGGGAGCTGTTTTTT.

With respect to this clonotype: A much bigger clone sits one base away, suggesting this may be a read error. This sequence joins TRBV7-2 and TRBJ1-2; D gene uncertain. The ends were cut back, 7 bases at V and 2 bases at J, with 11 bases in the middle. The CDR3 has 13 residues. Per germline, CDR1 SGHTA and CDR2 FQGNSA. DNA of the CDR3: TGTGCCAGCACCCCCCAGCGGAACTATGGCTACACCTTC. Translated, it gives CASTPQRNYGYTF.

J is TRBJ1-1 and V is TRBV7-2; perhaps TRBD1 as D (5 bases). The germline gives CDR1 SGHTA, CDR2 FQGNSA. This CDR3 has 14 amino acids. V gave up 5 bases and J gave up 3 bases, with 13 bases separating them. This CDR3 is CASSLIFRDTEAFF. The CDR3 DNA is TGTGCCAGCAGCCTCATATTCAGGGACACTGAAGCTTTCTTT.

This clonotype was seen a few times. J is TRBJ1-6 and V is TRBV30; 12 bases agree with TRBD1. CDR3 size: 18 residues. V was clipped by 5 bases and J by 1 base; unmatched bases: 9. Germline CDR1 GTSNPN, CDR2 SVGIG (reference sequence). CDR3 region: CAWDAGQGAGSYNSPLHF. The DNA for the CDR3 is TGTGCCTGGGATGCGGGACAGGGGGCCGGGTCCTATAATTCACCCCTCCACTTT.

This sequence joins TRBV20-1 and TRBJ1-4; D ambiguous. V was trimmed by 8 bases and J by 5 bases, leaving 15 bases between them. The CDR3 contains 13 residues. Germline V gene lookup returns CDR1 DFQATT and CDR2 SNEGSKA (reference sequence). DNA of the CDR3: TGCAGTCCCCAATTATCCGGGAATGAAAAACTGTTTTTT. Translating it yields CSPQLSGNEKLFF.

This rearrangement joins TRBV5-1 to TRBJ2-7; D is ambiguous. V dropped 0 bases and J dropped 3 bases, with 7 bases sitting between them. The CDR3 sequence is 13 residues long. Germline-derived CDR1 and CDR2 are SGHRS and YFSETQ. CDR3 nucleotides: TGCGCCAGCAGCTTGGATTCCCACTACGAGCAGTACTTC. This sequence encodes CASSLDSHYEQYF.

The CDR3 DNA follows: TGTGCCAGCAGTTTTCGGACTAGCGGCGTGCATTTCTACGAGCAGTACTTC. Residues: CASSFRTSGVHFYEQYF. The V and J genes are TRBV28 and TRBJ2-7; TRBD2 aligns across 10 bases. Germline V gene sequence: CDR1 MDHEN, CDR2 SYDVKM. V was clipped by 3 bases and J by 3 bases; unmatched bases: 11. CDR3 length: 17 amino acids.

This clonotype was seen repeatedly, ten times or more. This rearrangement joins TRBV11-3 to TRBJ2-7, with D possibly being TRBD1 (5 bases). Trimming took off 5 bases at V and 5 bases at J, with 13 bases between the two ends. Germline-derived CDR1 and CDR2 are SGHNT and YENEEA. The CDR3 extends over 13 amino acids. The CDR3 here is CASSPPTGDEQYF. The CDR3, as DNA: TGTGCCAGCAGCCCTCCCACAGGAGACGAGCAGTACTTC. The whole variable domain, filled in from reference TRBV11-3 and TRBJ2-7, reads EAGVVQSPRYKIIEKKQPVAFWCNPISGHNTLYWYLQNLGQGPELLIRYENEEAVDDSQLPKDRFSAERLKGVDSTLKIQPAELGDSAVYLCASSPPTGDEQYFGPGTRLTVT.

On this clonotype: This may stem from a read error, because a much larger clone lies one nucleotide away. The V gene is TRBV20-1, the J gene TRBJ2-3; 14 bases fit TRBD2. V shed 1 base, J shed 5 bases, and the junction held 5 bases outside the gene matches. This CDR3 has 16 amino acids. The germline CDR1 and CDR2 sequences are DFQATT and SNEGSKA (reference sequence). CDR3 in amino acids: CSARGLAGGGRDTQYF. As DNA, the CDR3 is TGCAGTGCTAGAGGACTAGCGGGAGGGGGCAGAGATACGCAGTATTTT.

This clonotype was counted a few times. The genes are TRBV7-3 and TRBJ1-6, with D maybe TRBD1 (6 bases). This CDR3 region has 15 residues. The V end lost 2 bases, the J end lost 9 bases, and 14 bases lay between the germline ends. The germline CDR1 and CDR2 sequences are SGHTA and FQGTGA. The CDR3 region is CASSLGQGRPSPLHF. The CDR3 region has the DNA TGTGCCAGCAGCTTAGGGCAGGGGCGGCCTTCACCCCTCCACTTT.

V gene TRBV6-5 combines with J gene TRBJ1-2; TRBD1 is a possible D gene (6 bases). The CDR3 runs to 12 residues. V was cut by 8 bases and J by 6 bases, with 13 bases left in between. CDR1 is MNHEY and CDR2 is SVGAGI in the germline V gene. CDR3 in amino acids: CASGWTVDGYTF. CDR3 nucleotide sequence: TGTGCCAGCGGATGGACAGTGGATGGCTACACCTTC.